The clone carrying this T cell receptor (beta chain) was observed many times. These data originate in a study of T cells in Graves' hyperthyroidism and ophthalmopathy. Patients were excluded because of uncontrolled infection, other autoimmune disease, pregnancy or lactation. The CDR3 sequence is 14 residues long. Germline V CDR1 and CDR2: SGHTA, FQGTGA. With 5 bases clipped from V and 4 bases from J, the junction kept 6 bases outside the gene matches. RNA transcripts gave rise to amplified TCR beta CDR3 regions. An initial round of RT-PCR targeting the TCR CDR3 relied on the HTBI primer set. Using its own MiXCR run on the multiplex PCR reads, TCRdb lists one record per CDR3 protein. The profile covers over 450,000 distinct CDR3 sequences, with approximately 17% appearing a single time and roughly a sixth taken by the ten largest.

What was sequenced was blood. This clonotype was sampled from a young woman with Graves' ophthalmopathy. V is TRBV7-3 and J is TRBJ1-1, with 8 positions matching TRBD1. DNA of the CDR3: TGTGCCAGCAGCCCAAGGACAGGGACCACTGAAGCTTTCTTT. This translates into CASSPRTGTTEAFF.